This TCR beta chain derives from a study of tumor-infiltrating lymphocytes in primary liver carcinoma. Study in general: Each sample had roughly 3.5 to 7.13 million productive TCRbeta reads regardless of tissue type. Points from the study as a whole: A significantly higher top-250-clone fraction was found in tumors than in blood (p = 0.039).

Total RNA amounting to roughly 450 ng was the source from which TCR beta cDNA was made with a constant-region primer. Each TCR beta library was derived from three nested multiplex PCR rounds that employed slightly modified ARM-PCR. It was with TRBV1-TRBV30 forward primers and a C-beta reverse primer that the first two PCR rounds were run, at about 10 cycles each. TCRdb reanalysed the multiplex PCR reads using MiXCR and keeps one entry per CDR3 protein. The sample lists approximately 42,000 distinct CDR3 sequences, roughly 80% occurring once. A remark on this clonotype: Its antigen remains unknown. The junction shows a germline mismatch at one end, possibly a read error.

Total RNA and DNA came together from 20-30 mg of bulk tissue without cell sorting. In germline, CDR1 is SGHAT, CDR2 FQNNGV. This CDR3 is built from 17 residues. What was sequenced was tumor-adjacent normal liver tissue. The sequence derives from a woman in her 30s with primary liver carcinoma and hepatitis B virus infection. V gene TRBV11-2 combines with J gene TRBJ2-7; 11 positions match TRBD2. In DNA form, the CDR3 reads TGTGCCAGCAGCTTAGCCCCGTTACTAGCGGGAGCGAGCGAGCAATGCTTC. It yields the protein CASSLAPLLAGASEQCF.